One sample yielded the 3 T cell receptor beta chains listed below, sequenced in a study of T-cell reconstitution after alpha-beta-depleted transplantation in children. TCRbeta library construction was performed incorporating unique molecular identifiers. Each CDR3 protein gets one entry after TCRdb re-called the PCR reads with MiXCR. Of about 470,000 distinct CDR3 sequences detected, roughly 44% appear once; the ten largest clones hold 25% to 30%. The sample consisted of PBMCs, taken before TCRalphabeta/CD19-depleted stem cell transplant. These receptors were obtained from a girl aged 2 to 10 with aplastic anemia, due to receive a stem cell transplant.

In its sample, this clonotype was seen many times. The CDR3 DNA is TGCAGTGCTGGGCGGGTGGACCGGGGTACCCAGTACTTC. It translates to CSAGRVDRGTQYF. This rearrangement joins TRBV20-1 to TRBJ2-5; a possible D gene is TRBD2 (5 bases). There are 13 residues in the CDR3. Trimming removed 5 bases from V and 8 bases from J, with 18 bases in between. CDR1 and CDR2 from the germline V gene are DFQATT and SNEGSKA (reference sequence).

To note about this clonotype: At one end the junction does not follow the germline gene, possibly because of a read error. The chain joins TRBV20-1 to TRBJ2-7; possibly TRBD2 for D (7 bases). Germline CDR1 reads DFQATT; CDR2 reads SNEGSKA (reference sequence). CDR3 size: 15 residues. This chain's CDR3 is CCAGSGRGGPYEQYF. The CDR3, as DNA: TGCTGTGCTGGCTCAGGAAGGGGGGGCCCCTACGAGCAGTACTTC.

The rearrangement links TRBV5-6 to TRBJ1-1; 7 positions agree with TRBD1. Looked up from germline, CDR1 is SGHDT and CDR2 is YYEEEE. Trimming removed 3 bases from V and 4 bases from J; junction bases left unmatched: 9. This CDR3 has 15 amino acids. The CDR3 region has the DNA TGTGCCAGCAGCTGGGGAGAGGGGGCTGGCACTGAAGCTTTCTTT. It yields the protein CASSWGEGAGTEAFF. Complete variable domain (other parts from reference TRBV5-6 and TRBJ1-1): DAGVTQSPTHLIKTRGQQVTLRCSPKSGHDTVSWYQQALGQGPQFIFQYYEEEERQRGNFPDRFSGHQFPNYSSELNVNALLLGDSALYLCASSWGEGAGTEAFFGQGTRLTVV.